A single sample gave rise to the 11 T cell receptor beta chains below, sequenced in a study of molecular identifiers for immune sequencing clone quantification. TCRdb re-analysed the PCR reads in MiXCR, keeping a single row per CDR3 protein. Of over 600,000 distinct CDR3 sequences in the sample, just under 20% were seen once. The sequenced sample consisted of naive CD8+ T cells from blood, with Jurkat cell RNA spiked in. Subset specified: FACS-sorted CD8+CD4-CCR7+CD45RA+ naive T cells. These receptors came from a human donor in good health. Some libraries in this study had Jurkat cell RNA spiked in.

This clonotype was counted only a few times. The chain joins TRBV19 to TRBJ1-5, with D uncertain. The V end was cut by 3 bases, the J end by 0 bases, with 12 bases between. This CDR3 is built from 16 residues. Germline values: CDR1 LNHDA, CDR2 SQIVND (reference sequence). In nucleotides, the CDR3 is TGTGCCAGTAGTATTGGCAGATTAAATAGCAATCAGCCCCAGCATTTT. Amino acid sequence: CASSIGRLNSNQPQHF. The variable domain in full, with the rest retrieved from reference TRBV19 and TRBJ1-5, is DGGITQSPKYLFRKEGQNVTLSCEQNLNHDAMYWYRQDPGQGLRLIYYSQIVNDFQKGDIAEGYSVSREKKESFPLTVTSAQKNPTAFYLCASSIGRLNSNQPQHFGDGTRLSIL.

This clonotype was seen repeatedly, ten times or more. CDR3 protein: CASSPPEPGGEQYF. The CDR3 bases are TGTGCCAGCTCACCTCCAGAACCCGGAGGCGAGCAGTACTTC. This chain uses TRBV18 with TRBJ2-7, with D possibly TRBD2 on 5 matching bases. V was cut by 3 bases and J by 6 bases, with 15 bases left in between. Germline CDR1 KGHSH, CDR2 LQKENI. This CDR3 has 14 amino acids.

This clonotype appeared many times. The gene calls are TRBV29-1 and TRBJ2-7; D uncertain. This CDR3 has 13 residues. Trimming shortened V by 3 bases and J by 0 bases, and 9 bases separated the two germline ends. Germline V gives CDR1 SQVTM, CDR2 ANQGSEA. In DNA, the CDR3 is TGCAGCGTTGAGTTCCAAGACTCCTACGAGCAGTACTTC. Translating gives CSVEFQDSYEQYF.

In this sample, this clonotype turned up many times. This chain connects TRBV7-9 to TRBJ1-1; the match to TRBD1 covers 9 bases. The CDR3 is 14 residues long. J was trimmed by 3 bases and V by 4 bases; bases with no gene match: 3. The germline gives CDR1 SEHNR, CDR2 FQNEAQ (reference sequence). CDR3 loop: CASSSGQGDTEAFF. The CDR3 DNA is TGTGCCAGCAGCTCGGGACAGGGAGACACTGAAGCTTTCTTT. The complete variable domain, with remaining parts taken from reference TRBV7-9 and TRBJ1-1, reads DTGVSQNPRHKITKRGQNVTFRCDPISEHNRLYWYRQTLGQGPEFLTYFQNEAQLEKSRLLSDRFSAERPKGSFSTLEIQRTEQGDSAMYLCASSSGQGDTEAFFGQGTRLTVV.

Comments on this clonotype: A much more abundant neighbour one base away suggests this may be a read error. CDR3 nucleotide sequence: TGTGCCAGCAAGGAAGGGTCCTTAAAAGGGACTTTCTTT. Translated, it gives CASKEGSLKGTFF. The chain links TRBV12-3 or TRBV12-4 to TRBJ1-1; D gene unclear. The CDR3 consists of 13 residues. The V end lost 7 bases, the J end lost 12 bases, and 21 bases lay between the germline ends.

This clonotype was observed a few times. This chain links TRBV11-2 with TRBJ2-5; 8 positions agree with TRBD2. Germline assignment: CDR1 SGHAT and CDR2 FQNNGV. This CDR3 contains 12 residues. V was pared by 1 base and J by 13 bases, with 5 bases of the junction left unmatched. This CDR3 is CASSLGGGGTYF. The DNA for the CDR3 is TGTGCCAGCAGCTTAGGGGGCGGGGGGACGTACTTC.

The table lists this clonotype with many counts. This chain joins TRBV2 and TRBJ1-6; 7 positions agree with TRBD1. This CDR3 comprises 16 residues. J gave up 0 bases and V 3 bases, and 2 bases lay outside the gene matches. Germline V gene data show CDR1 as SNHLY and CDR2 as FYNNEI. The DNA for the CDR3 is TGTGCCAGCAGTGAGGGACAGAGCTCCTATAATTCACCCCTCCACTTT. This gives the protein CASSEGQSSYNSPLHF.

The sample holds many counts of this clonotype. The J gene is TRBJ2-3, the V gene TRBV4-2; no firm D call. V shed 1 base and J shed 5 bases, with 10 bases lying between them. The CDR3 extends over 14 amino acids. The germline V gene has CDR1 LGHNA and CDR2 YNFKEQ. DNA for the CDR3: TGTGCCAGCAGCCAAGGAGAGTCCGTAGATACGCAGTATTTT. It yields the protein CASSQGESVDTQYF.

The sample holds many counts of this clonotype. The chain combines TRBV5-6 with TRBJ1-1, with a weak D call TRBD1 (6 bases). The CDR3 is made up of 14 amino acids. With 7 bases removed from V and 2 bases from J, the gap between germline ends came to 15 bases. The germline CDR1 and CDR2 sequences are SGHDT and YYEEEE. Here the CDR3 DNA reads TGTGCCAGCGGCGAACAGGGAATCAACACTGAAGCTTTCTTT. It encodes CASGEQGINTEAFF.

As regards this clonotype: Just one base apart from a much larger clone, this may be a read error. The V and J genes are TRBV6-1 and TRBJ1-1, with D unclear. This CDR3 contains 12 residues. Germline V gene sequence: CDR1 MNHNS, CDR2 SASEGT. The DNA of the CDR3 is TGTGCCAGCAATGAATGGACCACTGAAGCTTTCTTT. Translating it yields CASNEWTTEAFF.

This clonotype was seen ten or more times. The chain is built from TRBV2 and TRBJ2-7, with TRBD1 matching over 8 bases. CDR1 and CDR2 from the germline V gene are SNHLY and FYNNEI. This CDR3 contains 13 residues. Unmatched junction bases numbered 6, after V lost 6 bases and J lost 5 bases. CDR3 coding DNA: TGTGCCAGCAGCTACCAGGGGGCGAACGAGCAGTACTTC. Translation gives CASSYQGANEQYF.